This T cell receptor beta chain came from a study of tumor-infiltrating lymphocytes in oesophageal squamous cell carcinoma. TCRdb reprocessed the PCR reads via MiXCR and lists one record per CDR3 protein. The table lists roughly 9,800 distinct CDR3 sequences, roughly 60% of them singletons. V trimming: 6 bases; J trimming: 11 bases; junction bases outside the gene matches: 10. The CDR3 covers 13 residues. CDR1 MDHEN and CDR2 SYDVKM come from the germline V gene. This receptor was taken from a female donor with esophageal squamous cell carcinoma. What was sequenced was esophageal tumor tissue. The chain joins TRBV28 to TRBJ2-5, with 9 nucleotides matching TRBD1. This chain's CDR3 is CASRGTGIMEQYF. The CDR3 nucleotides are TGTGCCAGCAGAGGGACAGGGATTATGGAGCAGTACTTC. Using reference TRBV28 and TRBJ2-5 for the parts outside the CDR3, the full variable domain is DVKVTQSSRYLVKRTGEKVFLECVQDMDHENMFWYRQDPGLGLRLIYFSYDVKMKEKGDIPEGYSVSREKKERFSLILESASTNQTSMYLCASRGTGIMEQYFGPGTRLLVL.